Shown below are 9 T cell receptor beta chains from a single sample sequenced in a study of human T cells and chemical hapten exposure. TCRdb re-called the RACE reads through MiXCR, storing one row per CDR3 protein. This table holds 95,000 to 150,000 distinct CDR3 sequences, about 11% found once. Time point noted: patch test 3, about 24 weeks after DPC sensitization. Treatment indicated: therapeutic diphenylcyclopropenone sensitization with weekly scalp DPC. The specimen was whole blood, collected in connection with sensitization to the hapten diphenylcyclopropenone (DPC). The source of these receptors is a woman aged 50 to 60 with alopecia areata. Some clones in this sample may be carry-over from other donors' samples.

This clonotype turned up a few times. The chain combines TRBV11-2 with TRBJ2-5; D gene uncertain. V shed 2 bases and J shed 4 bases, with 8 bases lying between them. Germline V gene lookup returns CDR1 SGHAT and CDR2 FQNNGV. This CDR3 spans 13 amino acids. The CDR3 loop reads CASSLSARETQYF. The CDR3 nucleotides are TGTGCCAGCAGCTTAAGCGCCCGAGAGACCCAGTACTTC.

V is TRBV28 and J is TRBJ2-1; D remains unclear. The V gene lost 2 bases and the J gene lost 9 bases, with 5 bases spanning the gap. CDR1 and CDR2 (germline): MDHEN, SYDVKM. The CDR3 contains 11 residues. CDR3 amino acids: CASSLTVEQFF. The DNA for the CDR3 is TGTGCCAGCAGTTTAACGGTTGAGCAGTTCTTC.

The chain joins TRBV28 to TRBJ2-7; TRBD2 agrees at 7 bases. V lost 7 bases and J lost 3; bases outside the gene matches: 12. The V gene's germline CDR1 is MDHEN and CDR2 SYDVKM. The CDR3 has 15 residues. The CDR3 DNA is TGTGCCAGCACCAGGCCCGCTAGCGGTTTCTACGAGCAGTACTTC. Translated, it gives CASTRPASGFYEQYF.

This CDR3 reads CSARDWTGPDYEQYF. In DNA, the CDR3 is TGCAGTGCTAGAGATTGGACAGGGCCGGATTACGAGCAGTACTTC. V gene TRBV20-1 combines with J gene TRBJ2-7, with TRBD1 identical over 8 bases. The CDR3 is made up of 15 amino acids. With V trimmed by 0 bases and J by 4 bases, 8 bases remained unmatched. Per germline, CDR1 DFQATT and CDR2 SNEGSKA (reference sequence).

This clonotype was observed at least ten times. This sequence joins TRBV6-5 and TRBJ1-4; weak D call: TRBD1 (5 bases). Germline CDR1 reads MNHEY; CDR2 reads SVGAGI. V dropped 0 bases and J dropped 4 bases, with 12 bases sitting between them. CDR3 length: 16 amino acids. The CDR3 protein is CASSYSTGQGNEKLFF. In nucleotides, the CDR3 is TGTGCCAGCAGTTACTCGACTGGGCAGGGTAATGAAAAACTGTTTTTT.

This sequence joins TRBV28 and TRBJ2-7; D remains ambiguous. In germline, CDR1 is MDHEN, CDR2 SYDVKM. The CDR3 spans 15 residues. The V end lost 6 bases, the J end lost 0 bases, and 15 bases lay between the germline ends. The CDR3 spells CASSEDGDFSYEQYF. The CDR3 DNA is TGTGCCAGCAGCGAGGACGGAGACTTCTCCTACGAGCAGTACTTC.

The chain links TRBV25-1 to TRBJ2-1, with D hard to call. Germline values: CDR1 MGHDK, CDR2 SYGVNS. The CDR3 consists of 11 residues. The germline V and J ends were trimmed by 4 bases and 6 bases, with 4 bases remaining between them. CDR3: CASSGGNEQFF. Here the CDR3 DNA reads TGTGCCAGCAGTGGGGGCAATGAGCAGTTCTTC.

The sample holds many counts of this clonotype. This sequence joins TRBV20-1 and TRBJ2-7; 8 bases align to TRBD2. Germline-derived CDR1 and CDR2 are DFQATT and SNEGSKA (reference sequence). The CDR3 contains 15 residues. V lost 8 bases to trimming and J lost 2 bases; unmatched junction nucleotides: 14. The CDR3 nucleotides are TGCAGTTCCGAACCGGGACTAGGGTTTCCCTACGAGCAGTACTTC. Protein sequence: CSSEPGLGFPYEQYF.

This chain uses TRBV9 with TRBJ2-7; TRBD1 matches 11 bases. J was trimmed by 4 bases and V by 3 bases; bases with no gene match: 3. The CDR3 totals 14 residues. Germline V gene sequence: CDR1 SGDLS, CDR2 YYNGEE. The CDR3, as DNA: TGTGCCAGCAGCGCGAGGGACAGGGGGTACGAGCAGTACTTC. Its translation is CASSARDRGYEQYF.